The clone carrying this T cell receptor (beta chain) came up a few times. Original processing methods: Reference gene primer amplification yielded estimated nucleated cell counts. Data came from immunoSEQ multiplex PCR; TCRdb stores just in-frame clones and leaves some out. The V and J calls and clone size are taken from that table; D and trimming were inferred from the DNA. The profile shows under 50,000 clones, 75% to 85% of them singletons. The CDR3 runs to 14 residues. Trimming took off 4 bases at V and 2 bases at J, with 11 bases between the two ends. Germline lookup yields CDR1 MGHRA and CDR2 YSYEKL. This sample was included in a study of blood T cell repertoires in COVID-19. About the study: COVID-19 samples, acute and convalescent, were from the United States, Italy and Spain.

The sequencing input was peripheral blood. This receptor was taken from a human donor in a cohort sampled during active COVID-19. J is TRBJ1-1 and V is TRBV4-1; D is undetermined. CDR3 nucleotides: TGCGCCAGCAGCCCCCCGGGAGGAAACACTGAAGCTTTCTTT. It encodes CASSPPGGNTEAFF.